Below, one T cell receptor beta chain is given with its context. Antigen unknown. This sample is drawn from a study of response to subunit inactivated influenza vaccine. This CDR3 has 12 amino acids. Per germline, CDR1 SGHDT and CDR2 YYEEEE. The V end lost 4 bases, the J end lost 10 bases, and 12 bases lay between the germline ends. The study, taken as a whole, reports: After each seasonal influenza vaccination, few new T cells are recruited, the authors suggested.

TCRdb analysed the RT-PCR reads with MiXCR anew, one entry per CDR3 protein. The repertoire has about 520,000 distinct CDR3 sequences, approximately 6.9% of them found once; the top ten carry roughly 14%. V usage is TRBV5-6 and J usage is TRBJ2-1, with D tentatively TRBD1 or TRBD2 (5 bases each). Sequencing was performed on PBMCs from blood, taken around 25 months after vaccination. This clonotype originated in a man aged 45 to 75 who received an inactivated influenza vaccine. CDR3 in DNA: TGTGCCAGCAGCACGGGACGGCACGAGCAGTTCTTC. Translation gives CASSTGRHEQFF.